These T cell receptor beta chains were read from a single sample in a study of human T cells and chemical hapten exposure. TCRdb called the RACE reads again in MiXCR, with one record for every CDR3 protein. This table holds around 57,000 distinct CDR3 sequences, over 9% found once. This specimen was whole blood, taken in connection with sensitization to the hapten diphenylcyclopropenone (DPC). The receptor set was obtained from a woman in her forties with alopecia areata. Some clones in this sample may be carry-over from other donors' samples. The conserved cysteine and the conserved F or W are not part of the CDR3 here. Each record gives: V gene, J gene, CDR3 protein.

>TRBV6-5|TRBJ1-3
ASSYSAGGSENTIY
>TRBV30|TRBJ2-7
AWQTGGTYEQY
>TRBV4-3|TRBJ2-7
ASSQGGAYEQY
>TRBV20-1|TRBJ2-2
SARVPGQKHTGELF
>TRBV15|TRBJ1-1
ATSFSQGNTEAF
>TRBV29-1|TRBJ2-1
SVEEFRQVGLAGANEQF
>TRBV20-1|TRBJ2-7
SARTSEYEQY
>TRBV27|TRBJ1-5
ASSSTLWDQPQH
>TRBV7-3|TRBJ2-2
ASSPSPFRGGEELF
>TRBV7-9|TRBJ2-1
ASRGAGGDNEQF
>TRBV20-1|TRBJ2-1
SARPLGYNEQF
>TRBV7-6|TRBJ2-5
ASSLGDAARQETQY
>TRBV6-5|TRBJ2-5
ASRIAGKETQY
>TRBV29-1|TRBJ2-7
SVRNTYEQY
>TRBV5-5|TRBJ1-1
ASSFLTLDTEAF
>TRBV20-1|TRBJ2-6
SAREASRSGANVLT
>TRBV20-1|TRBJ2-7
SAPNNRDGEQY
>TRBV2|TRBJ1-5
ASGWGQDQPQH
>TRBV4-2|TRBJ2-1
ASSQGPLGEQF
>TRBV29-1|TRBJ1-3
SVVDSKSGNTIY
>TRBV29-1|TRBJ2-3
SVGQLGQGATDTQY
>TRBV7-7|TRBJ2-5
ASKFGSGGEETRY
>TRBV5-1|TRBJ2-2
ASSGGAWDGELF
>TRBV19|TRBJ1-1
ASSSLTGGGTEAF
>TRBV25-1|TRBJ2-5
ASSDRWAGDVGETQY